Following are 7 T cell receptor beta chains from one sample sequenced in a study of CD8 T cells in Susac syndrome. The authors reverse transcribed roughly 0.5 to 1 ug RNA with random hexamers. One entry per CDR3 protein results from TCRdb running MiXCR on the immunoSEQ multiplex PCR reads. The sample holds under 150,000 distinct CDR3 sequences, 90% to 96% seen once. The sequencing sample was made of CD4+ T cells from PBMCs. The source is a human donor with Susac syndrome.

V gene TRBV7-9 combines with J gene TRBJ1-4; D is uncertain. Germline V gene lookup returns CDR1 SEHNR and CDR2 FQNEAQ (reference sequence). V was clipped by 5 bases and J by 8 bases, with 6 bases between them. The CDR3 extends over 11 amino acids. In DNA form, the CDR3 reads TGTGCCAGCAGCCTGACAGAAAAACTGTTTTTT. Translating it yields CASSLTEKLFF. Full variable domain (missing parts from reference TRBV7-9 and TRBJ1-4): DTGVSQNPRHKITKRGQNVTFRCDPISEHNRLYWYRQTLGQGPEFLTYFQNEAQLEKSRLLSDRFSAERPKGSFSTLEIQRTEQGDSAMYLCASSLTEKLFFGSGTQLSVL.

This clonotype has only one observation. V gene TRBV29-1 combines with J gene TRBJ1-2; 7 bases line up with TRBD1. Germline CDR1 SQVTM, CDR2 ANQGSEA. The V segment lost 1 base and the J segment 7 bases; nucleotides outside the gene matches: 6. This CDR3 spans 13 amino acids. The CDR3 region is CSVEGTGVGGYTF. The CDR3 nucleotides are TGCAGCGTTGAAGGAACAGGGGTGGGTGGCTACACCTTC.

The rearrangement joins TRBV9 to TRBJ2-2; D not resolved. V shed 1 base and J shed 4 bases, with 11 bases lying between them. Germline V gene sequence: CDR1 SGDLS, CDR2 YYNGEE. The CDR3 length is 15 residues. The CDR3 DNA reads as TGTGCCAGCAGCGTATCTGGACGAGGCACCGGGGAGCTGTTTTTT. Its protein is CASSVSGRGTGELFF.

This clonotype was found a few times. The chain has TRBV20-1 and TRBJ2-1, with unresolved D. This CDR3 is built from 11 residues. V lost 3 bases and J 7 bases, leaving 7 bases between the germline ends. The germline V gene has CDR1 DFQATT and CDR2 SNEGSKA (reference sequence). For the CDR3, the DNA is TGCAGTGCTAGGTTTGGGAATGAGCAGTTCTTC. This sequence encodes CSARFGNEQFF.

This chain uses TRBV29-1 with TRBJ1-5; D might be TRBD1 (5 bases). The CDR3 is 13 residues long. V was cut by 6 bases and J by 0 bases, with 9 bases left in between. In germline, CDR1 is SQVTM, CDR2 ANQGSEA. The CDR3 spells CSVQGNSNQPQHF. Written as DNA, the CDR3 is TGCAGCGTGCAGGGAAATAGCAATCAGCCCCAGCATTTT.

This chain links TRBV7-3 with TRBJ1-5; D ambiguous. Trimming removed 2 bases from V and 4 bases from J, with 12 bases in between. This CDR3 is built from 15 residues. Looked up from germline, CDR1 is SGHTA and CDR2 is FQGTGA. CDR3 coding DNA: TGTGCCAGCAGCTTAGCTCTGGGAGATAATCAGCCCCAGCATTTT. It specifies CASSLALGDNQPQHF.

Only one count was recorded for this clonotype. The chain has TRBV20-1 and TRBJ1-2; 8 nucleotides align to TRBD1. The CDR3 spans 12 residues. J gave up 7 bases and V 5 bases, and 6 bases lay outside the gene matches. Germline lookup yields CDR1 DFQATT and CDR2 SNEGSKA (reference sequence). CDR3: CSAPDRGGGYTF. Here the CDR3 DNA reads TGCAGTGCTCCCGACAGGGGCGGTGGCTACACCTTC.